Described below is a single T cell receptor (beta chain) sequence and its context. No cognate antigen has been identified for it. No base-level quality is on record; no much larger clone is a single base apart. This sample is drawn from a study of blood T cell repertoires in COVID-19 (dated by TCRdb to between 2020 and 2021). Regarding the research as a whole: Collaborator samples came from the United States, Italy and Spain and covered acute and convalescent phases of COVID-19. The material from the prospective study consisted of cDNA or gDNA derived from T cells, B-cell-depleted T cells, or PBMCs. Subjects who had been exposed to COVID-19, were actively infected with it, or had recovered from it provided the deeply sampled blood TCRbeta repertoires that made up the dataset. A freely available public database, intended as a resource for researchers studying the immune response to SARS-CoV-2, is where the repertoires were released. Samples were obtained from the ongoing ImmuneRACE study (first 160 participants) and from 1,254 subjects provided by 6 global collaborators. The sample metadata nearly always contained a de-identified subject ID, COVID-19 status, age in years and sex. Where available, HLA class I and class II types were obtained from metadata supplied by the sample provider rather than from assay-based typing. The paper as a whole reports these results and caveats: The quantity of clinical and demographic metadata differed by source and by participant and was supplied without curation.

From cysteine to phenylalanine, the CDR3 is 15 amino acids long. The entry retains the CDR3 DNA only, 45 bases that are in frame from base 1. The germline ends are 10 bases apart after V is trimmed by 2 bases and J by 2 bases. CDR1 and CDR2 (SEHNR, FQNEAQ) derive from the germline V gene (reference sequence). The immunoSEQ Assay, a bias-controlled multiplex PCR, was used to amplify TCRbeta CDR3 regions from genomic DNA. On the study's bioinformatics: The number of nucleated cells in each sample was estimated by amplification of reference gene primers within the assay. To quantify the absolute abundance of each unique TCRbeta CDR3 rearrangement, sequence reads were collapsed and filtered. For each sample, productive Simpson clonality was calculated as the square root of Simpson's diversity index over productive rearrangements. The source is immuneACCESS, and TCRdb retained only in-frame sequences with V and J called. Part of the clones is not carried over; for the studies checked, unresolved V genes explain less than half of this, and the remainder is unexplained. V, J and clone size were drawn from that table, and D and trimming were deduced from the DNA. The sample data list about 200,000 clones, and about nine tenths of these were observed just once. The top ten hold approximately 2.1% of the sample.

Enrolling through a virtual design, the prospective study's participants ranged in age from roughly 18 to 95 years and lived across 20 to 25 United States geographic areas. To assign participants to cohorts, the prospective study relied on clinical history that participants themselves reported in a screening survey and a study questionnaire. ImmuneRACE Cohort 3 recovered participants were defined by two consecutive negative NP/OP PCR tests, healthcare professional clearance, or symptom resolution. In the prospective study, mobile phlebotomists collected whole blood, serum and a nasopharyngeal or oropharyngeal swab from each participant. Additional blood draws and questionnaires over a roughly two-month period could optionally be provided by prospective study participants. Before DNA extraction, prospective study blood samples were shipped either frozen or at room temperature.

This receptor was identified in a woman aged 25 to 39 who had recovered from COVID-19. Recombination connected TRBV7-9 to TRBJ2-4; TRBD1 might be the D gene, on 6 matching bases. Sequencing was performed on PBMCs or T cells enriched from blood (not recorded which). The sequenced DNA is TGTGCCAGCAGCTTACGTCAGGGGCCCAAAAACATTCAGTACTTC. Translated, it gives CASSLRQGPKNIQYF.